This T cell receptor beta chain is drawn from a study of shared clonotypes between healthy human individuals. Study-level points and caveats: Generation probabilities of non-shared clonotypes were lower (relative to those shared by all four donors).

Terminally differentiated effector memory CD45RA+ cells were excluded from the naive CD8 cells, which were CD45RO-negative and positively selected for CCR7. Donation came from healthy HIV-negative adults that had no recent acute infections or vaccinations. There are 15 residues in the CDR3. J gave up 4 bases and V 2 bases, and 4 bases lay outside the gene matches. Germline values: CDR1 MNHNS, CDR2 SASEGT. As for this clone: The antigen is not known.

Profiling relied on immunoSEQ multiplex PCR, and the TCRdb table lists in-frame clones only, not all of them. In the table there are 1.5 million to 2.5 million clones, about 95% of which are singletons. Input material: naive CD8+ T cells sorted from blood. This clonotype was sampled from a man aged 18 to 30 in good health. This rearrangement joins TRBV6-1 to TRBJ2-2; 7 bases fit TRBD2. This CDR3 is CASSEWLAVTGELFF. The CDR3 DNA reads TGTGCCAGCAGTGAATGGCTAGCGGTCACCGGGGAGCTGTTTTTT.